These 18 T cell receptor beta chains were all obtained from the same sample, sequenced in a study of CDR3 diversity in severe acne (dated by TCRdb to about 2019). The method behind the library was PCR. These reads were obtained on an Illumina HiSeq 2000. The public reads were reanalyzed by TCRdb: fastp trimming at Q25, MiXCR alignment, in-frame beta chains only. Rows merge per CDR3 protein into single entries with the most common DNA and genes. The sample contains about 100,000 distinct CDR3 sequences, about half of them found a single time. Together, the top ten hold under 15% of the sample. What was sequenced was blood. The receptor source for this set is a male donor with acne.

This clonotype appeared many times. The chain combines TRBV6-5 with TRBJ1-6; D remains ambiguous. Per germline, CDR1 MNHEY and CDR2 SVGAGI. The CDR3 is 15 residues long. Trimming shortened V by 2 bases and J by 9 bases, and 14 bases separated the two germline ends. In DNA, the CDR3 is TGTGCCAGCAGTTACAGCCCCCGGACCGGTTCACCCCTCCACTTT. It yields the protein CASSYSPRTGSPLHF.

Points on this clonotype: The limits of the CDR3 on the DNA are not certain, so only TCRdb's listed CDR3 is given. The chain has TRBV2 and TRBJ2-3; the table gives TRBD1 as D, unverified against the DNA. The CDR3 numbers 23 amino acids, ends counted. CDR1 and CDR2 (germline): SNHLY, FYNNEI. The CDR3: CASSDDYGYTFGSGTRLTDTQYF.

This clonotype has at least ten counts. The DNA for the CDR3 is TGTGCCAGCAGTTTAGGGACAGGGGCCTACGAGCAGTACTTC. Amino acid sequence: CASSLGTGAYEQYF. The gene calls are TRBV28 and TRBJ2-7; TRBD1 agrees at 10 bases. J lost 2 bases, V lost 2 bases, and 0 bases had no gene match. The CDR3 has 14 residues. Looked up from germline, CDR1 is MDHEN and CDR2 is SYDVKM.

By share of the sample, this clonotype is medium-sized. The J gene is TRBJ2-2, the V gene TRBV10-3; 14 bases are a match to TRBD2. The V gene end was trimmed by 3 bases and the J gene end by 2 bases; junction bases not matched to a gene: 5. Germline lookup yields CDR1 ENHRY and CDR2 SYGVKD. CDR3 length equals 18 residues. The CDR3 DNA sequence: TGTGCCATCAGTGACAGGACTAGCGGGAGGACTAACACCGGGGAGCTGTTTTTT. This encodes CAISDRTSGRTNTGELFF.

This chain joins TRBV12-5 and TRBJ1-2, with D hard to call. Per germline, CDR1 LGHNT and CDR2 FRNRAP. Trimming cost V 4 bases and J 2 bases, with 17 bases left between them. The CDR3 is 16 amino acids. This CDR3 reads CASGSRPSDMNYGYTF. The CDR3 nucleotides are TGTGCTAGTGGTTCCCGACCCTCAGACATGAACTATGGCTACACCTTC.

Remarks on this clonotype: One base away lies a much larger clone, so this may be a sequencing read error. This chain links TRBV19 with TRBJ1-5, with a weak D call TRBD1 (6 bases). V was clipped by 8 bases and J by 9 bases, with 23 bases between them. CDR1 LNHDA and CDR2 SQIVND come from the germline V gene (reference sequence). The CDR3 spans 15 residues. The CDR3 spells CASGTQGVARGPQHF. In DNA, the CDR3 is TGTGCCAGTGGTACACAGGGCGTTGCAAGGGGGCCCCAGCATTTT.

V is TRBV30 and J is TRBJ1-1; TRBD1 matches at 7 bases. This CDR3 spans 15 amino acids. Losses at the gene ends were 2 bases for V and 3 bases for J; bases not matched to a gene: 9. In germline, CDR1 is GTSNPN, CDR2 SVGIG (reference sequence). The CDR3 sequence is CAWSPPGRGYTEAFF. The CDR3 coding sequence is TGTGCCTGGAGTCCTCCGGGCAGGGGGTACACTGAAGCTTTCTTT.

The J gene is TRBJ2-2, the V gene TRBV5-6; D is perhaps TRBD2 (5 bases). The CDR3 consists of 16 residues. The germline V and J ends were trimmed by 2 bases and 0 bases, with 11 bases remaining between them. Germline V gene sequence: CDR1 SGHDT, CDR2 YYEEEE. The CDR3 DNA follows: TGTGCCAGCAGCTTTTTTAAGGGAGCGAACACCGGGGAGCTGTTTTTT. The encoded protein is CASSFFKGANTGELFF.

As for this clonotype: One end of the junction does not line up with germline, which may come from a read error. This sequence joins TRBV10-3 and TRBJ2-5; no clear D gene. The CDR3 has 11 amino acids. Germline V CDR1 and CDR2: ENHRY, SYGVKD. The CDR3 DNA reads as TGTGTCATCGGTCAGCAAGAGACCCAGTACTTC. Encoded protein: CVIGQQETQYF.

The chain links TRBV10-3 to TRBJ1-1; TRBD1 agrees at 7 bases. V dropped 10 bases and J dropped 0; count of bases not matched to a gene: 11. CDR1 ENHRY and CDR2 SYGVKD come from the germline V gene. This CDR3 has 15 amino acids. CDR3 sequence (DNA): TGTGCCACCAACCCCCGGGACAGAGTGAACACTGAAGCTTTCTTT. It encodes CATNPRDRVNTEAFF.

About this clonotype: A much larger clone lies a single base off, so this may be a read error. This chain links TRBV5-6 with TRBJ2-7; possibly TRBD2 for D (5 bases). The CDR3 runs to 13 residues. Germline V gives CDR1 SGHDT, CDR2 YYEEEE. CDR3 nucleotides: TGTGCCAGCAGCTTGGCCGGGGTCTACGAGCAGTGCGTC. This sequence encodes CASSLAGVYEQCV.

The chain recombines TRBV2 with TRBJ1-1; no clear D gene. This CDR3 comprises 15 residues. With 6 bases removed from V and 1 base from J, the gap between germline ends came to 15 bases. Germline V lookup: CDR1 SNHLY, CDR2 FYNNEI. DNA for the CDR3: TGTGCCAGCAGCCCAAGCCTTGGGTCGAACACTGAAGCTTTCTTT. It translates to CASSPSLGSNTEAFF.

This clonotype was found many times. The chain has TRBV7-9 and TRBJ2-7; D is undetermined. V lost 0 bases, J lost 5 bases, and 8 bases lay in between. Germline CDR1 and CDR2: SEHNR and FQNEAQ (reference sequence). The CDR3 loop spans 13 amino acids. The CDR3 nucleotides are TGTGCCAGCAGCTTAGCGGAGTTCAACGAGCAGTACTTC. Translated: CASSLAEFNEQYF.

The CDR3 reads CSARPTTSGKGFDEQYF. CDR3 nucleotides: TGCAGTGCTAGACCTACTACTAGCGGGAAGGGGTTCGACGAGCAGTACTTC. The J gene is TRBJ2-7, the V gene TRBV20-1; 10 bases are a match to TRBD2. Germline CDR1 is DFQATT and CDR2 is SNEGSKA (reference sequence). V shed 2 bases and J 5 bases; nucleotides not matched to a gene: 15. The CDR3 length is 17 residues.

This clonotype was recorded a few times. This sequence joins TRBV3-1 and TRBJ2-7; D is perhaps TRBD2 (6 bases). With 3 bases removed from V and 2 bases from J, the gap between germline ends came to 17 bases. The CDR3 loop spans 16 amino acids. CDR1 is LGHDT and CDR2 is YNNKEL in the germline V gene (reference sequence). The CDR3 region is CASSQDGTGLPYEQYF. The CDR3, as DNA: TGTGCCAGCAGCCAGGATGGAACGGGACTCCCCTACGAGCAGTACTTC.

This clonotype was detected many times. V and J are TRBV10-3 and TRBJ1-2; D is unresolved. The germline V gene has CDR1 ENHRY and CDR2 SYGVKD. The CDR3 contains 12 residues. V was shortened by 10 bases and J by 4 bases, with 13 bases between the two germline ends. The DNA for the CDR3 is TGTGCCACAGGCCAGGTTTCCTATGGCTACACCTTC. Encoded protein: CATGQVSYGYTF.

Note on this clonotype: This could be a read error, since a much larger clone is one nucleotide away. The V gene is TRBV12-3 or TRBV12-4, the J gene TRBJ2-3, with D possibly TRBD2 on 5 matching bases. The CDR3 is 14 amino acids. V was trimmed by 6 bases and J by 2 bases, leaving 12 bases between them. CDR3 residues: CASRLPGYTDTQYF. CDR3 bases: TGTGCCAGCAGGTTACCGGGGTACACAGATACGCAGTATTTT.

This clonotype showed up many times. This sequence joins TRBV20-1 and TRBJ2-1; possible D gene TRBD2, 7 bases. The germline CDR1 and CDR2 sequences are DFQATT and SNEGSKA (reference sequence). V lost 6 bases and J 4 bases, leaving 19 bases between the germline ends. The CDR3 has 15 residues. The CDR3 DNA is TGCAGTGCCCGGGGGGCCGGGACTGATTACAATGAGCAGTTCTTC. Translation gives CSARGAGTDYNEQFF.